Shown below are 26 T cell receptor beta chains from a single sample sequenced in a study of regulatory T cells in long-lasting Graves disease. Time point indicated: newly diagnosed GD, antithyroid drugs for less than 3 months. The TCR library was made from RNA that had been extracted from PBMCs in TRIzol. TCR beta libraries were built with iRepertoire HTBI primers and Arm-PCR of CDR3 regions. TCRdb reanalysed the multiplex PCR reads using MiXCR and keeps one entry per CDR3 protein. The sample lists 350,000 to 400,000 distinct CDR3 sequences, around 15% occurring once. The sample also formed part of further work on T cells in Graves' hyperthyroidism and ophthalmopathy.

This specimen was peripheral blood mononuclear cells (PBMCs), taken at new diagnosis, from a patient treated with antithyroid drugs. The receptor source for this set is a woman under 30 with Graves disease.

There are many counts of this clonotype. The CDR3 here is CAPRGGNQPQHF. CDR3 sequence (DNA): TGCGCCCCTCGTGGTGGAAATCAGCCCCAGCATTTT. The V and J genes are TRBV5-1 and TRBJ1-5; D not certain. Germline lookup yields CDR1 SGHRS and CDR2 YFSETQ. Between the trimmed V and J ends, which lost 10 bases and 4 bases, there was a span of 12 bases. The CDR3 runs 12 residues.

This clonotype was seen many times. This rearrangement joins TRBV7-8 to TRBJ1-1; D possibly corresponds to TRBD1 (6 bases). The germline gives CDR1 SGHVS, CDR2 FQNEAQ. The CDR3 consists of 15 residues. V was cut by 4 bases and J by 1 base, with 13 bases left in between. This CDR3 reads CASSYSGVGNTEAFF. CDR3 bases: TGTGCCAGCAGCTATTCAGGGGTAGGGAACACTGAAGCTTTCTTT.

This clonotype was counted many times. This chain connects TRBV2 to TRBJ1-1; TRBD1 aligns across 7 bases. The length of the CDR3 is 13 residues. Germline assignment: CDR1 SNHLY and CDR2 FYNNEI. Trimming removed 6 bases from V and 3 bases from J; junction bases left unmatched: 4. The CDR3 sequence is CASRTGIHTEAFF. Written as DNA, the CDR3 is TGTGCCAGCAGGACAGGGATACACACTGAAGCTTTCTTT.

The chain joins TRBV28 to TRBJ1-5; D ambiguous. Germline V CDR1 and CDR2: MDHEN, SYDVKM. Trimming shortened V by 1 base and J by 2 bases, and 6 bases separated the two germline ends. CDR3 size: 14 residues. This chain's CDR3 is CASSLYMGNQPQHF. The CDR3 nucleotides are TGTGCCAGCAGTTTATATATGGGCAATCAGCCCCAGCATTTT.

This clonotype was counted at least ten times. The genes are TRBV7-9 and TRBJ2-1; D gene ambiguous. This CDR3 spans 11 amino acids. V shed 4 bases and J shed 6 bases, with 4 bases lying between them. Germline V CDR1 and CDR2: SEHNR, FQNEAQ (reference sequence). The CDR3 protein is CASSYSNEQFF. CDR3 DNA sequence: TGTGCCAGCAGCTACTCCAATGAGCAGTTCTTC.

The table lists this clonotype with many counts. The DNA of the CDR3 is TGTGCCAGCAGTTTTTACGGCACTGAAGCTTTCTTT. Translating it yields CASSFYGTEAFF. The chain employs TRBV28 and TRBJ1-1; D unclear. Trimming removed 3 bases at V and 4 bases at J, with 6 bases between. The germline gives CDR1 MDHEN, CDR2 SYDVKM. CDR3 length: 12 amino acids.

In this sample, this clonotype turned up a few times. The chain is built from TRBV20-1 and TRBJ2-4; D is unresolved. V was pared by 6 bases and J by 2 bases, with 11 bases between. Per the germline V gene, CDR1 is DFQATT and CDR2 is SNEGSKA (reference sequence). The CDR3 spans 13 residues. CDR3 in amino acids: CSASQPTKNIQYF. CDR3 DNA sequence: TGCAGTGCGAGCCAGCCAACCAAAAACATTCAGTACTTC.

The sample holds a few counts of this clonotype. The chain carries TRBV4-2 and TRBJ2-4; D gene unclear. Trimming pared 0 bases from V and 0 bases from J, leaving 3 bases between. Germline V gene data show CDR1 as LGHNA and CDR2 as YNFKEQ. CDR3 size: 14 residues. The CDR3 sequence: CASSQERAKNIQYF. The CDR3 DNA is TGTGCCAGCAGCCAAGAGCGAGCCAAAAACATTCAGTACTTC.

The table lists this clonotype with many counts. The J gene is TRBJ2-3, the V gene TRBV5-1, with a tentative D call TRBD2 (5 bases). In germline, CDR1 is SGHRS, CDR2 YFSETQ. This CDR3 is 15 amino acids long. Deletions cut 3 bases from V and 4 bases from J, with 15 bases between. This chain's CDR3 is CASSSGSAGPDTQYF. The CDR3 region has the DNA TGCGCCAGCAGCTCGGGGTCGGCCGGGCCAGATACGCAGTATTTT.

V and J are TRBV29-1 and TRBJ2-1; TRBD1 agrees at 7 bases. V dropped 3 bases and J dropped 3; count of bases not matched to a gene: 5. Germline V gene data show CDR1 as SQVTM and CDR2 as ANQGSEA. The CDR3 length is 14 residues. The CDR3 region has the DNA TGCAGCGTTGATAGGGACAGACGCTACAATGAGCAGTTCTTC. This sequence encodes CSVDRDRRYNEQFF.

In its sample, this clonotype was seen many times. V and J are TRBV20-1 and TRBJ2-5, with no clear D. The CDR3 length is 14 residues. Germline CDR1 is DFQATT and CDR2 is SNEGSKA (reference sequence). V was cut by 0 bases and J by 1 base, with 9 bases left in between. The CDR3 loop reads CSARDRTVQETQYF. CDR3 DNA: TGCAGTGCTAGAGACCGGACGGTCCAAGAGACCCAGTACTTC.

This clonotype was seen at least ten times. The rearrangement uses TRBV6-2 or TRBV6-3 and TRBJ2-7, with 9 nucleotides matching TRBD2. Germline trimming cut 2 bases from V and 1 base from J; bases unmatched to any gene: 9. Germline CDR1 reads MNHEY; CDR2 reads SVGEGT. This CDR3 has 17 residues. The CDR3 region is CASSYPSKAGGSYEQYF. CDR3 DNA: TGTGCCAGCAGTTACCCCTCGAAAGCGGGGGGATCCTACGAGCAGTACTTC.

At least ten counts were recorded for this clonotype. J is TRBJ2-5 and V is TRBV5-5; 8 nucleotides match TRBD1. Germline assignment: CDR1 SGHKS and CDR2 YYEKEE (reference sequence). CDR3 length: 12 residues. Trimming removed 3 bases from V and 5 bases from J; junction bases left unmatched: 0. The CDR3 is CASSWDRETQYF. DNA for the CDR3: TGTGCCAGCAGCTGGGACAGGGAGACCCAGTACTTC.

The rearrangement links TRBV29-1 to TRBJ2-5; D is unresolved. The germline V gene has CDR1 SQVTM and CDR2 ANQGSEA. The CDR3 runs 12 residues. Trimming removed 5 bases at V and 5 bases at J, with 12 bases between. This CDR3 reads CSVLSHGETQYF. The DNA of the CDR3 is TGCAGCGTTCTGTCTCACGGGGAGACCCAGTACTTC.

The sample holds many counts of this clonotype. This could be a read error, since a much larger clone is one nucleotide away. The chain has TRBV7-9 and TRBJ2-5; TRBD2 is a possible D gene (6 bases). V gave up 5 bases and J gave up 0 bases, with 7 bases separating them. Germline-derived CDR1 and CDR2 are SEHNR and FQNEAQ (reference sequence). This CDR3 comprises 13 residues. The CDR3, as DNA: TGTGCCAGCAGCCGGGACTACCAAGAGACCCAGTACTTC. This codes for CASSRDYQETQYF. The full variable domain, with the rest looked up from reference TRBV7-9 and TRBJ2-5, is DTGVSQNPRHKITKRGQNVTFRCDPISEHNRLYWYRQTLGQGPEFLTYFQNEAQLEKSRLLSDRFSAERPKGSFSTLEIQRTEQGDSAMYLCASSRDYQETQYFGPGTRLLVL.

The sample holds many counts of this clonotype. CDR3 sequence reads: CASSYGGPYEQYF. The DNA of the CDR3 is TGTGCCAGCAGTTACGGGGGCCCCTACGAGCAGTACTTC. V is TRBV6-5 and J is TRBJ2-7; maybe TRBD1 (6 bases). Germline V gene lookup returns CDR1 MNHEY and CDR2 SVGAGI. The CDR3 has 13 amino acids. Trimming took off 2 bases at V and 2 bases at J, with 7 bases between the two ends.

V and J are TRBV30 and TRBJ2-2; 7 bases are shared with TRBD2. This CDR3 spans 14 amino acids. V lost 5 bases, J lost 0 bases, and 3 bases stayed unmatched. Germline V gene sequence: CDR1 GTSNPN, CDR2 SVGIG (reference sequence). CDR3 protein: CAWPGGSNTGELFF. The CDR3 nucleotides are TGTGCCTGGCCCGGGGGGTCGAACACCGGGGAGCTGTTTTTT. The full variable domain, its missing parts supplied by reference TRBV30 and TRBJ2-2, is SQTIHQWPATLVQPVGSPLSLECTVEGTSNPNLYWYRQAAGRGLQLLFYSVGIGQISSEVPQNLSASRPQDRQFILSSKKLLLSDSGFYLCAWPGGSNTGELFFGEGSRLTVL.

The V call is TRBV29-1, the J call TRBJ1-2; tentatively, D is TRBD1 (5 bases). This CDR3 has 14 amino acids. V lost 6 bases to trimming and J lost 0 bases, with 14 bases between them. CDR1 and CDR2 (germline): SQVTM, ANQGSEA. CDR3 loop: CSVHPGPANYGYTF. The DNA of the CDR3 is TGCAGCGTCCACCCGGGACCTGCTAACTATGGCTACACCTTC.

The gene calls are TRBV28 and TRBJ1-2; 10 bases agree with TRBD1. With V trimmed by 5 bases and J by 2 bases, 8 bases remained unmatched. Germline values: CDR1 MDHEN, CDR2 SYDVKM. This CDR3 comprises 16 residues. CDR3 loop: CASSRPGTGENYGYTF. DNA of the CDR3: TGTGCCAGCAGTCGACCCGGGACAGGGGAAAACTATGGCTACACCTTC.

This sequence joins TRBV10-1 and TRBJ1-5; D is possibly TRBD1 (6 bases). CDR3 size: 13 residues. Per the germline V gene, CDR1 is WNHNN and CDR2 is SYGVQD (reference sequence). V lost 5 bases, J lost 5 bases, and 10 bases lay in between. The CDR3 DNA reads as TGCGCCAGCAGTCAGGGGACCCATCAGCCCCAGCATTTT. It specifies CASSQGTHQPQHF.

In this sample, this clonotype turned up many times. The chain joins TRBV30 to TRBJ2-6; D is possibly TRBD1 or TRBD2 (5 bases each). The germline gives CDR1 GTSNPN, CDR2 SVGIG (reference sequence). The CDR3 sequence is 15 residues long. With 1 base removed from V and 4 bases from J, the gap between germline ends came to 11 bases. CDR3 region: CAWSERRGGANVLTF. The CDR3 DNA is TGTGCCTGGAGTGAGCGCCGGGGCGGGGCCAACGTCCTGACTTTC.

A remark on this clonotype: A far more abundant clone sits one base away, making this likely a read error. The V call is TRBV5-1, the J call TRBJ2-5, with TRBD1 as a possible D gene (6 bases). This CDR3 comprises 14 residues. Looked up from germline, CDR1 is SGHRS and CDR2 is YFSETQ. The CDR3 spells CAGSLGQYQETQYF. The CDR3 region has the DNA TGTGCCGGCAGCTTAGGACAGTACCAAGAGACCCAGTACTTC.

V gene TRBV29-1 combines with J gene TRBJ2-1; 15 bases fit TRBD2. Unmatched junction bases numbered 5, after V lost 7 bases and J lost 4 bases. The CDR3 has 15 amino acids. The germline V gene encodes CDR1 SQVTM and CDR2 ANQGSEA. The chain's CDR3 is CSGEGLAGGYNEQFF. In DNA form, the CDR3 reads TGCAGCGGAGAAGGACTAGCGGGGGGGTACAATGAGCAGTTCTTC.

This clonotype showed up many times. The chain carries TRBV18 and TRBJ1-1; tentatively, D is TRBD1 (5 bases). Per the germline V gene, CDR1 is KGHSH and CDR2 is LQKENI. Deletions cut 4 bases from V and 2 bases from J, with 20 bases between. CDR3 length: 17 amino acids. As DNA, the CDR3 is TGTGCCAGCTCACTCTACCCAATAGGGGTGGGTAACACTGAAGCTTTCTTT. Amino acids: CASSLYPIGVGNTEAFF.

This clonotype was seen a handful of times. V and J are TRBV19 and TRBJ1-1; 7 positions agree with TRBD1. CDR3 length: 16 residues. Germline values: CDR1 LNHDA, CDR2 SQIVND (reference sequence). The junction had 13 bases not matched to a gene; V was cut back by 5 bases and J by 4 bases. CDR3 coding DNA: TGTGCCAGTAGTGCGCGGACAGGAAGTGTAGGCACTGAAGCTTTCTTT. Translation: CASSARTGSVGTEAFF.

The genes are TRBV7-9 and TRBJ2-2; D may be TRBD1 (6 bases). Trimming shortened V by 5 bases and J by 4 bases, and 23 bases separated the two germline ends. Germline assignment: CDR1 SEHNR and CDR2 FQNEAQ (reference sequence). The length of the CDR3 is 18 residues. The CDR3 reads CASSPPWAGERGTGELFF. CDR3 DNA: TGTGCCAGCAGCCCTCCCTGGGCAGGGGAAAGGGGCACCGGGGAGCTGTTTTTT.